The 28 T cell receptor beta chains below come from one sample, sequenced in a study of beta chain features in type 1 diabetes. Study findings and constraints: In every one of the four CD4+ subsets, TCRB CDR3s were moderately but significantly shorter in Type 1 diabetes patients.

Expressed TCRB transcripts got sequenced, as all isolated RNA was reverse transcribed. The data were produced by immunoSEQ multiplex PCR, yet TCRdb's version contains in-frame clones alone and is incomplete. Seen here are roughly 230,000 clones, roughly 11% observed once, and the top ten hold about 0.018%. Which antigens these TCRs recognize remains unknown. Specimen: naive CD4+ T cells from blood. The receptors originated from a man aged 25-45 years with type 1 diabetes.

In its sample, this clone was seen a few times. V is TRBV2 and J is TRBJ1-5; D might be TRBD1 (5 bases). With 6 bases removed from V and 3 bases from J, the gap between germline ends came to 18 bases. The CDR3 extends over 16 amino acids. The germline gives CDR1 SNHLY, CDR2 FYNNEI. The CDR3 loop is CASRKGASYNNQPQHF. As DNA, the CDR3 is TGTGCCAGCAGGAAAGGGGCATCGTATAACAATCAGCCCCAGCATTTT.

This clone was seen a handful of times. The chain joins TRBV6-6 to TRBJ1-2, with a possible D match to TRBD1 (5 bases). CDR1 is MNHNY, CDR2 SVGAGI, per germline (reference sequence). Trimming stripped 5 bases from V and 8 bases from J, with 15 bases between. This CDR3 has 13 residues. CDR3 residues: CASSPGAQGGYTF. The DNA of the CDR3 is TGTGCCAGCAGTCCTGGGGCTCAAGGAGGCTACACCTTC.

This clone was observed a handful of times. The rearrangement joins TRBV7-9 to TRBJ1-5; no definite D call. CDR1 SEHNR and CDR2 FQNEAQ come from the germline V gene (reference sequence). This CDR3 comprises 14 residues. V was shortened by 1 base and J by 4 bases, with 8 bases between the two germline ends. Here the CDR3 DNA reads TGTGCCAGCAGCTTAGGGATCGGGAATCAGCCCCAGCATTTT. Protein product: CASSLGIGNQPQHF.

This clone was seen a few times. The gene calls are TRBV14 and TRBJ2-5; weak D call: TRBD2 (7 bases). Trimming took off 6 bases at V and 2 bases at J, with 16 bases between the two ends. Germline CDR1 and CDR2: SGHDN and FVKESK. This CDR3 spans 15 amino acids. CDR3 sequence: CASSSGGSTQETQYF. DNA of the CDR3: TGTGCCAGCAGTTCGGGGGGCTCTACACAAGAGACCCAGTACTTC.

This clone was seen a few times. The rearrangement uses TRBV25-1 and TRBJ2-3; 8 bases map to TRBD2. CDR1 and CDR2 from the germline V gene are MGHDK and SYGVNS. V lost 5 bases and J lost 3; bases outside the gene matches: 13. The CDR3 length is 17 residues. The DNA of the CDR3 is TGTGCCAGCAGTCAACAATCCGGGACGGGGGGGACAGATACGCAGTATTTT. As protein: CASSQQSGTGGTDTQYF.

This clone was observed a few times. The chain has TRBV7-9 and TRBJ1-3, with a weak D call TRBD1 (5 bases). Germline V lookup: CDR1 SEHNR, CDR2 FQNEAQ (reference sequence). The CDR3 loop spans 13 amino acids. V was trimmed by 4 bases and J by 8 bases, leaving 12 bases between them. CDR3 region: CASSSRQRDTIYF. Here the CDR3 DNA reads TGTGCCAGCAGCTCCAGACAGCGGGACACCATATATTTT.

Written as DNA, the CDR3 is TGTGCCAGCAGGCTCATCACAGGTGGGAACACTGAAGCTTTCTTT. It encodes CASRLITGGNTEAFF. The V and J genes are TRBV28 and TRBJ1-1, with D perhaps matching TRBD1 (5 bases). There are 15 residues in the CDR3. V lost 6 bases to trimming and J lost 1 base, with 15 bases between them. Germline loops: CDR1 MDHEN, CDR2 SYDVKM.

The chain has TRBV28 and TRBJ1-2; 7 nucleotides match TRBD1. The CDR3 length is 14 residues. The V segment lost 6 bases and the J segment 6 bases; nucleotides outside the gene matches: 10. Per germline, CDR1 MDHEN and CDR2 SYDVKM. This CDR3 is CASRPADRAHGYTF. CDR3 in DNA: TGTGCCAGCAGACCCGCCGACAGGGCCCATGGCTACACCTTC.

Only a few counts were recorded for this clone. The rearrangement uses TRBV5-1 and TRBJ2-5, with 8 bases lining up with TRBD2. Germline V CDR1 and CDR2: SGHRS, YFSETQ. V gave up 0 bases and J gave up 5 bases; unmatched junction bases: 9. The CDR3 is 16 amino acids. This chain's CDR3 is CASSLVSGGSPETQYF. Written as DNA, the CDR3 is TGCGCCAGCAGCTTGGTGAGCGGGGGTTCTCCGGAGACCCAGTACTTC.

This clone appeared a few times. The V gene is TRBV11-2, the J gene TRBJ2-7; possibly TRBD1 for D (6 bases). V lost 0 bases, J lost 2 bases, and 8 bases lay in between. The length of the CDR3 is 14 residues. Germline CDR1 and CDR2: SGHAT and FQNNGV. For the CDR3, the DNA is TGTGCCAGCAGCTTAGAGCAGGGGCCCTACGAGCAGTACTTC. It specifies CASSLEQGPYEQYF.

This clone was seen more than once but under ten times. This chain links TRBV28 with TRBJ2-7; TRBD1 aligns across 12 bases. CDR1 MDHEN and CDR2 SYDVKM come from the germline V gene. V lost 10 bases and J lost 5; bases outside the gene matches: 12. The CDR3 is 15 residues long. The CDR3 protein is CATRDRGRGGNEQYF. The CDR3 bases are TGTGCCACGCGGGACAGGGGGCGCGGCGGCAACGAGCAGTACTTC.

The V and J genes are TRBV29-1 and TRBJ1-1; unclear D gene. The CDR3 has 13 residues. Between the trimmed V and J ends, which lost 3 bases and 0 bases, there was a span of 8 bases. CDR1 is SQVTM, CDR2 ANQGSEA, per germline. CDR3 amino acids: CSVEEVMNTEAFF. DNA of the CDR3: TGCAGCGTTGAGGAGGTGATGAACACTGAAGCTTTCTTT.

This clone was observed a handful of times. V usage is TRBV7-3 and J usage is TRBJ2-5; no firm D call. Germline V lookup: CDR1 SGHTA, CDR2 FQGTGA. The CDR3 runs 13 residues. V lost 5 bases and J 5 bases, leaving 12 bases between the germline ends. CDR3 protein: CASSVAGGETQYF. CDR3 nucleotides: TGTGCCAGCAGCGTCGCAGGTGGGGAGACCCAGTACTTC.

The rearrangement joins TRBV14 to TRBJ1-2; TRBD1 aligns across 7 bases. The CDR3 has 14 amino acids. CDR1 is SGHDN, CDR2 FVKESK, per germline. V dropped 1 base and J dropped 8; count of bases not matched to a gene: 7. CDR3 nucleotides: TGTGCCAGCAGCCAAGTGGGACAGATTGGCGGCTACACCTTC. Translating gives CASSQVGQIGGYTF.

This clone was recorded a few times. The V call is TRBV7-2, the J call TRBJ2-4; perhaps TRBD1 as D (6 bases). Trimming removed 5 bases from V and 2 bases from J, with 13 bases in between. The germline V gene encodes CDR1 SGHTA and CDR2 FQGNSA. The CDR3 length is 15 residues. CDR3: CASSQQGWTKNIQYF. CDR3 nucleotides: TGTGCCAGCAGCCAACAGGGTTGGACCAAAAACATTCAGTACTTC.

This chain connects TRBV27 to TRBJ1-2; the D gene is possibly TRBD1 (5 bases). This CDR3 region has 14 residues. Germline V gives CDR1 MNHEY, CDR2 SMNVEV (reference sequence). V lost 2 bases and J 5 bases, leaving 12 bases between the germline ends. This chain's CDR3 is CASSLNQGNYGYTF. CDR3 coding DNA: TGTGCCAGCAGTTTAAACCAGGGTAATTATGGCTACACCTTC.

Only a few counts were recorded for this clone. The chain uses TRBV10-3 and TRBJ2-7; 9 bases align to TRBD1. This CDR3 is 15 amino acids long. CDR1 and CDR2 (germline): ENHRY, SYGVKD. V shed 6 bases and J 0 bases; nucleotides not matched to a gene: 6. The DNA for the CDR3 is TGTGCCATCAGACCCGGGACAGGGAGCTCCTACGAGCAGTACTTC. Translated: CAIRPGTGSSYEQYF.

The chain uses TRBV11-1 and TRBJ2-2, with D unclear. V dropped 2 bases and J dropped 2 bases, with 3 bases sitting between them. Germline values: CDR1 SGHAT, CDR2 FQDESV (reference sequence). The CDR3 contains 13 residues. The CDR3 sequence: CASSLLNTGELFF. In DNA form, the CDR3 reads TGTGCCAGCAGCTTACTTAACACCGGGGAGCTGTTTTTT. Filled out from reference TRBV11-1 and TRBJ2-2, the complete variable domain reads EAEVAQSPRYKITEKSQAVAFWCDPISGHATLYWYRQILGQGPELLVQFQDESVVDDSQLPKDRFSAERLKGVDSTLKIQPAELGDSAMYLCASSLLNTGELFFGEGSRLTVL.

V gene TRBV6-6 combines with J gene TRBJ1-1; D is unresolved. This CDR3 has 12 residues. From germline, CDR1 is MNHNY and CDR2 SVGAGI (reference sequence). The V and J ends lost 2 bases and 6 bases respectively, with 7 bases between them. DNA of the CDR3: TGTGCCAGCAGTTACCGTACAGCTGAAGCTTTCTTT. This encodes CASSYRTAEAFF.

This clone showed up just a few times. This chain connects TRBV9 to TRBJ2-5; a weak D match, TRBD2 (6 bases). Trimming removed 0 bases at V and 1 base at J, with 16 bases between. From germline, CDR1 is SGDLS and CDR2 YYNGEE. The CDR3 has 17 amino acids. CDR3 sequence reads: CASSVATRGAVQETQYF. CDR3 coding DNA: TGTGCCAGCAGCGTAGCTACGCGGGGAGCCGTCCAAGAGACCCAGTACTTC.

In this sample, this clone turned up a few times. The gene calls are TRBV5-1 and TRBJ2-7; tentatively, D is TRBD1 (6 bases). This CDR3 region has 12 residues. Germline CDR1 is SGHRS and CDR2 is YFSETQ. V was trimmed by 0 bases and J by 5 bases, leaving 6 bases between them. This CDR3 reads CASSLGQDEQYF. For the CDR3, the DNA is TGCGCCAGCAGCTTGGGACAGGACGAGCAGTACTTC.

The DNA of the CDR3 is TGTGCCAGCAGCTTGCAGGGCGGCGGTAGCAATCAGCCCCAGCATTTT. Residues: CASSLQGGGSNQPQHF. V and J are TRBV7-2 and TRBJ1-5; a weak D match, TRBD1 (5 bases). Between the trimmed V and J ends, which lost 3 bases and 0 bases, there was a span of 12 bases. Germline assignment: CDR1 SGHTA and CDR2 FQGNSA. The CDR3 has 16 residues.

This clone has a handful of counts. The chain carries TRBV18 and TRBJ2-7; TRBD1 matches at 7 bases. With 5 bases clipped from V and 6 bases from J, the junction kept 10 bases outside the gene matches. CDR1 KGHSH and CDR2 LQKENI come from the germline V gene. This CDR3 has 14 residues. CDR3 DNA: TGTGCCAGCTCAGAACAGGGGCATCCTCGCGAGCAGTACTTC. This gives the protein CASSEQGHPREQYF.

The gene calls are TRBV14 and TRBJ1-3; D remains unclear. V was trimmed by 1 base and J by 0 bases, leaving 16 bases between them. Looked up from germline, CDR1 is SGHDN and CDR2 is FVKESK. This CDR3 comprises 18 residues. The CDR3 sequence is CASSQVPGLAHSGNTIYF. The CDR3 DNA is TGTGCCAGCAGCCAAGTTCCCGGACTCGCTCACTCTGGAAACACCATATATTTT.

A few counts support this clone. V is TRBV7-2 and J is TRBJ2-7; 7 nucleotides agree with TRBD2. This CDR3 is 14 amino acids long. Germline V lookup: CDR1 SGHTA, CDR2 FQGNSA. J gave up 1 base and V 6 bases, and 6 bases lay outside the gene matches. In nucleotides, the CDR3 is TGTGCCAGCAGTGGGACTACCCAATCCTACGAGCAGTACTTC. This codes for CASSGTTQSYEQYF.

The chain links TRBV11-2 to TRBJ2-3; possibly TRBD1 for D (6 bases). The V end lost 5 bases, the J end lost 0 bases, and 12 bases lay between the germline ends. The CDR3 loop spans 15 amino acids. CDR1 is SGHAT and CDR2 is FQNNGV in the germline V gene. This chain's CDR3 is CASSPGTGSTDTQYF. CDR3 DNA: TGTGCCAGCAGCCCGGGTACAGGGAGCACAGATACGCAGTATTTT.

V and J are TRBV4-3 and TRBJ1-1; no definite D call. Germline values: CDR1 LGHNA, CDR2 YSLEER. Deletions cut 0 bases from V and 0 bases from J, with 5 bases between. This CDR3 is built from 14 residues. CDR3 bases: TGCGCCAGCAGCCAAGAGGCAATGAACACTGAAGCTTTCTTT. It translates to CASSQEAMNTEAFF.

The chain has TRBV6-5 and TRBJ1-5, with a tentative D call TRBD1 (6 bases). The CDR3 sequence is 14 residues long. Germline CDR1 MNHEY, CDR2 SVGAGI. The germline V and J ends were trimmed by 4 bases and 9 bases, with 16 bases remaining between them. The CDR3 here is CASSLVTGRGPQHF. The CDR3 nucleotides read TGTGCCAGCAGTTTGGTGACAGGAAGGGGGCCCCAGCATTTT.